This T cell receptor beta chain originates from a study of cytomegalovirus exposure and HLA in healthy donors. Researchers ran the PCR with 60 Vbeta and 13 Jbeta primers. Produced via immunoSEQ multiplex PCR; TCRdb's table is partial and in-frame only. In the table there are 160,000 or so clones, about 83% of which are singletons. This clone was seen only a few times. Its antigen is currently unknown. Study-level findings and limits: HLA restriction was apparent for most CMV-associated TCR beta chains in a later analysis. Later work found that TCR association rates differed between HLA loci; DRB1 had the most and HLA-C the fewest.

CDR1 and CDR2 from the germline V gene are KGHSH and LQKENI. The CDR3 runs 15 residues. Between the trimmed V and J ends, which lost 3 bases and 0 bases, there was a span of 9 bases. Sequencing was carried out using PBMCs. This chain uses TRBV18 with TRBJ1-3, with D possibly being TRBD1 (6 bases). The clonotype was recovered from a woman in her thirties in good health and CMV-seronegative. The CDR3 bases are TGTGCCAGCTCACCTACAGGGCTCTCTGGAAACACCATATATTTT. Amino acids: CASSPTGLSGNTIYF.